The 10 T cell receptor beta chains presented below share a single source sample, sequenced in a study of CD4+ T cells in melanoma. The protocol was immunoSEQ multiplex PCR, while the TCRdb copy is restricted to in-frame clones and leaves out a portion. This table has approximately 9,600 clones, roughly 69% appearing once. The source material was cells from a culture (not recorded whether cultured in vitro). The receptors shown here come from a human donor with melanoma.

This clone is medium-sized (0.01 to 0.1%). This chain uses TRBV2 with TRBJ1-2; D unclear. The CDR3 covers 14 residues. Trimming shortened V by 7 bases and J by 3 bases, and 15 bases separated the two germline ends. Germline CDR1 is SNHLY and CDR2 is FYNNEI. The CDR3 DNA sequence: TGTGCCAGCACCCCACTCGAGGGTTACTATGGCTACACCTTC. Protein product: CASTPLEGYYGYTF.

The chain combines TRBV4-1 with TRBJ1-4; 10 bases align to TRBD1. Unmatched junction bases numbered 11, after V lost 0 bases and J lost 4 bases. Germline CDR1 is MGHRA and CDR2 is YSYEKL. The CDR3 spans 19 residues. The CDR3, as DNA: TGCGCCAGCAGCCAAGATGGGGGGACAGGGGCAAGGGGTAATGAAAAACTGTTTTTT. This gives the protein CASSQDGGTGARGNEKLFF.

For this clone: Other DNA variants within this sample encode the same CDR3. DNA of the CDR3: TGTGCCAGCAGCGGTATACAGGGGGCAGGTGGCTACACCTTC. Translating it yields CASSGIQGAGGYTF. The chain carries TRBV9 and TRBJ1-2; 9 bases align to TRBD1. Germline assignment: CDR1 SGDLS and CDR2 YYNGEE. After removal of 3 bases from V and 7 bases from J, the junction contained 7 bases not matched to a gene. This CDR3 region has 14 residues.

CDR3 nucleotide sequence: TGTGCCAGCAGTTACCCGGGAGGTATCACCCAGTACTTC. Encoded protein: CASSYPGGITQYF. The chain is built from TRBV6-5 and TRBJ2-5; 7 nucleotides align to TRBD2. There are 13 residues in the CDR3. Germline V gene lookup returns CDR1 MNHEY and CDR2 SVGAGI. The ends lost 2 bases at V and 8 bases at J; junction bases unmatched: 5.

The V gene is TRBV5-8, the J gene TRBJ1-3; D remains unclear. Germline V CDR1 and CDR2: SGHTS, YDEGEE. Trimming removed 0 bases at V and 0 bases at J, with 7 bases between. The CDR3 covers 15 residues. CDR3 coding DNA: TGTGCCAGCAGCTTGGGAAGGTACTCTGGAAACACCATATATTTT. Residues: CASSLGRYSGNTIYF.

The chain has TRBV19 and TRBJ2-2, with 9 bases matching TRBD1. The CDR3 is 16 amino acids. The germline V gene encodes CDR1 LNHDA and CDR2 SQIVND (reference sequence). J gave up 6 bases and V 6 bases, and 11 bases lay outside the gene matches. In nucleotides, the CDR3 is TGTGCCAGTAGACCCCGGACAGGGGCGGTTGCCGGGGAGCTGTTTTTT. It yields the protein CASRPRTGAVAGELFF.

The chain uses TRBV5-1 and TRBJ1-1, with D tentatively TRBD1 (5 bases). From germline, CDR1 is SGHRS and CDR2 YFSETQ. This CDR3 is built from 15 residues. V dropped 2 bases and J dropped 1 base, with 12 bases sitting between them. The CDR3 loop reads CASSLLGPKNTEAFF. The CDR3 DNA sequence: TGCGCCAGCAGCTTATTGGGGCCGAAGAACACTGAAGCTTTCTTT.

This clone was found a few times. The chain combines TRBV7-3 with TRBJ1-4, with a weak D call TRBD1 (6 bases). The CDR3 extends over 18 amino acids. Germline CDR1 and CDR2: SGHTA and FQGTGA. V gave up 6 bases and J gave up 1 base, with 21 bases separating them. CDR3 residues: CASRAPELQGRTNEKLFF. The CDR3 bases are TGTGCCAGCAGAGCCCCCGAATTACAGGGTCGAACTAATGAAAAACTGTTTTTT.

V usage is TRBV19 and J usage is TRBJ2-4, with 11 bases fitting TRBD2. Germline trimming cut 5 bases from V and 0 bases from J; bases unmatched to any gene: 6. The CDR3 is 17 residues long. CDR1 is LNHDA, CDR2 SQIVND, per germline (reference sequence). The CDR3 DNA sequence: TGTGCCAGTAGTTGGATAGCGGGGGGGCTAGCCAAAAACATTCAGTACTTC. Residues: CASSWIAGGLAKNIQYF.

The J gene is TRBJ2-2, the V gene TRBV5-5, with D hard to call. The CDR3 spans 15 residues. Germline lookup yields CDR1 SGHKS and CDR2 YYEKEE (reference sequence). The V gene lost 1 base and the J gene lost 1 base, with 8 bases spanning the gap. The CDR3 DNA sequence: TGTGCCAGCAGCTTGCTTCCGCAGAACACCGGGGAGCTGTTTTTT. It specifies CASSLLPQNTGELFF.